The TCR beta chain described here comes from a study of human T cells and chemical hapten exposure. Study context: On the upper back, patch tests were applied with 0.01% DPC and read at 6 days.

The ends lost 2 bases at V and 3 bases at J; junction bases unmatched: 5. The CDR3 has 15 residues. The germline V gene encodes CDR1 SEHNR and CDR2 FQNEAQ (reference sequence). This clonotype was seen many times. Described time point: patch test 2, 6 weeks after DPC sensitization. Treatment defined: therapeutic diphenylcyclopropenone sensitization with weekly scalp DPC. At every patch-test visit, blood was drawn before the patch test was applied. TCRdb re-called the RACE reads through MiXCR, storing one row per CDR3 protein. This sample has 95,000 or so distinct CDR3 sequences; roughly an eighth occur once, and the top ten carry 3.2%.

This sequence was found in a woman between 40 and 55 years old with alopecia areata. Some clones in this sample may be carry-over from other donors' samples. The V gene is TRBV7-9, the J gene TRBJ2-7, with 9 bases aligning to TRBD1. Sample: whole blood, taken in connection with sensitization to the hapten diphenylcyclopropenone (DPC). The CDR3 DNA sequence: TGTGCCAGCAGCTTAACAGGGGGCAGCCTCTACGAGCAGTACTTC. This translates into CASSLTGGSLYEQYF.